Listed below are T cell receptor beta chains from one sample, sequenced in a study of shared clonotypes between healthy human individuals. The protocol was immunoSEQ multiplex PCR, while the TCRdb copy is restricted to in-frame clones and leaves out a portion. The profile covers 2 million to 2.5 million clones, with about 90% appearing a single time and 0.37% taken by the ten largest. Sequencing was done on a sample of naive CD4+ T cells from PBMCs. The receptors originated from a man younger than 30 in good health. Some clones in this sample may be carry-over from other donors' samples. Each CDR3 is given with its conserved first and last residue. D genes are given only for firm matches. A clone size is listed for some rows: how often the clone was seen (once, few, many), or a class if it is expanded.

clone_size: once
v_call: TRBV19
d_call: TRBD1
j_call: TRBJ1-1
cdr3_nt: TGTGCCAGTAGTGTTCCGGGACAGAGGACTGAAGCTTTCTTT
cdr3_aa: CASSVPGQRTEAFF

clone_size: once
v_call: TRBV7-2
d_call: -
j_call: TRBJ2-7
cdr3_nt: TGTGCCAGCAGCTTAGGACTCCTCTCCTACGAGCAGTACTTC
cdr3_aa: CASSLGLLSYEQYF

clone_size: -
v_call: TRBV19
d_call: -
j_call: TRBJ1-5
cdr3_nt: TGTGCCAGTCAAGACTGGGCCAATCAGCCCCAGCATTTT
cdr3_aa: CASQDWANQPQHF

clone_size: -
v_call: TRBV7-6
d_call: TRBD2
j_call: TRBJ2-1
cdr3_nt: TGTGCCAGCAGCTTCGGACTAGCGGAATACAATGAGCAGTTCTTC
cdr3_aa: CASSFGLAEYNEQFF

clone_size: -
v_call: TRBV5-8
d_call: TRBD1
j_call: TRBJ2-1
cdr3_nt: TGTGCCAGCAGCCCCCCCCGGGACAGGGCCTACAATGAGCAGTTCTTC
cdr3_aa: CASSPPRDRAYNEQFF

clone_size: -
v_call: TRBV5-4
d_call: TRBD2
j_call: TRBJ2-3
cdr3_nt: TGTGCCAGCAGCTTGGATCTAGCGGGAGGATCTACAGATACGCAGTATTTT
cdr3_aa: CASSLDLAGGSTDTQYF

clone_size: -
v_call: TRBV5-1
d_call: TRBD1
j_call: TRBJ1-2
cdr3_nt: TGCGCCAGCAGCCCAGACAGGGGAGGGGGCTATGGCTACACCTTC
cdr3_aa: CASSPDRGGGYGYTF

clone_size: -
v_call: TRBV9
d_call: -
j_call: TRBJ2-1
cdr3_nt: TGTGCCAGCAGCGTTTCCCCATATAAGGATGAGCAGTTCTTC
cdr3_aa: CASSVSPYKDEQFF

clone_size: -
v_call: TRBV6-1
d_call: -
j_call: TRBJ1-1
cdr3_nt: TGTGCCAGCAGCCAATGGAAGAACACTGAAGCTTTCTTT
cdr3_aa: CASSQWKNTEAFF

clone_size: -
v_call: TRBV9
d_call: TRBD1
j_call: TRBJ1-1
cdr3_nt: TGTGCCAGCAGCGTAGTTGGGCAGGGGGTCACCGAAGCTTTCTTT
cdr3_aa: CASSVVGQGVTEAFF

clone_size: -
v_call: TRBV4-1
d_call: -
j_call: TRBJ2-2
cdr3_nt: TGCGCCAGCAGCCAAGATCCTCCCGGGATAGGGGGGAGAAAGCTGTTTTTT
cdr3_aa: CASSQDPPGIGGRKLFF

clone_size: -
v_call: TRBV5-4
d_call: -
j_call: TRBJ2-7
cdr3_nt: TGTGCCAGCAGCTTGATGGGCAGCCGCTACGAGCAGTACTTC
cdr3_aa: CASSLMGSRYEQYF

clone_size: -
v_call: TRBV7-2
d_call: -
j_call: TRBJ1-4
cdr3_nt: TGTGCCAGCAGCCAGGACACCTTCGCAACTAATGAAAAACTGTTTTTT
cdr3_aa: CASSQDTFATNEKLFF

clone_size: -
v_call: TRBV28
d_call: -
j_call: TRBJ2-1
cdr3_nt: TGTGCCAGCAGTTTAGCGGGATCTCAGTTCTTC
cdr3_aa: CASSLAGSQFF

clone_size: -
v_call: TRBV5-1
d_call: -
j_call: TRBJ1-1
cdr3_nt: TGCGCCAGCAGCTTGGTCACGAACACTGAAGCTTTCTTT
cdr3_aa: CASSLVTNTEAFF

clone_size: -
v_call: TRBV11-2
d_call: -
j_call: TRBJ2-7
cdr3_nt: TGTGCCAGCAGCTTAGCCGGGGAGGACGAGCAGTACTTC
cdr3_aa: CASSLAGEDEQYF

clone_size: -
v_call: TRBV2
d_call: -
j_call: TRBJ1-2
cdr3_nt: TGTGCCAGCAGTGTTCGCCAAACTGGCTACACCTTC
cdr3_aa: CASSVRQTGYTF

clone_size: -
v_call: TRBV2
d_call: -
j_call: TRBJ1-5
cdr3_nt: TGTGCCAGCAGTGGACAGCCGGCAGGCAATCAGCCCCAGCATTTT
cdr3_aa: CASSGQPAGNQPQHF

clone_size: once
v_call: TRBV19
d_call: -
j_call: TRBJ1-2
cdr3_nt: TGTGCCAGTAGCGAATCAGCCAACTATGGCTACACCTTC
cdr3_aa: CASSESANYGYTF

clone_size: -
v_call: TRBV13
d_call: -
j_call: TRBJ2-2
cdr3_nt: TGTGCCAGCAGCTGGGCCGGGTCCCTCGGCGGGGAGCTGTTTTTT
cdr3_aa: CASSWAGSLGGELFF

clone_size: -
v_call: TRBV5-4
d_call: -
j_call: TRBJ2-7
cdr3_nt: TGTGCCAGCAGCCTCGGGCGGGACCACTCCTACGAGCAGTACTTC
cdr3_aa: CASSLGRDHSYEQYF

clone_size: -
v_call: TRBV29-1
d_call: TRBD1
j_call: TRBJ2-7
cdr3_nt: TGCAGCGTTGTTGGCCGGACAGGGGTGATCGAGCAGTACTTC
cdr3_aa: CSVVGRTGVIEQYF

clone_size: -
v_call: TRBV5-6
d_call: TRBD2
j_call: TRBJ2-1
cdr3_nt: TGTGCCAGCAGCTTGTACCGCGGGTCGGGCACTAGCGGATACAATGAGCAGTTCTTC
cdr3_aa: CASSLYRGSGTSGYNEQFF

clone_size: once
v_call: TRBV6-1
d_call: -
j_call: TRBJ1-3
cdr3_nt: TGTGCCAGCAGTGAAGTACCTAACTCTGGAAACACCATATATTTT
cdr3_aa: CASSEVPNSGNTIYF

clone_size: -
v_call: TRBV27
d_call: -
j_call: TRBJ1-1
cdr3_nt: TGTGCCAGCAGCCTCAGGGGAGGGAAAGCTTTCTTT
cdr3_aa: CASSLRGGKAFF

clone_size: -
v_call: TRBV27
d_call: -
j_call: TRBJ1-2
cdr3_nt: TGTGCCAGCAGACCGGACAGCAAATATGGCTACACCTTC
cdr3_aa: CASRPDSKYGYTF

clone_size: -
v_call: TRBV30
d_call: TRBD2
j_call: TRBJ2-7
cdr3_nt: TGTGCCTGGAGTCTCAGCGGGACTAACTCCTACGAGCAGTACTTC
cdr3_aa: CAWSLSGTNSYEQYF

clone_size: -
v_call: TRBV5-5
d_call: -
j_call: TRBJ1-5
cdr3_nt: TGTGCCAGCAGTGATCAAGTAAGGGTTCAGCCCCAGCATTTT
cdr3_aa: CASSDQVRVQPQHF

clone_size: -
v_call: TRBV12-2
d_call: -
j_call: TRBJ1-4
cdr3_nt: TGTGCAAGTCGTCCCCCACGGGAGCAGTCTAATGAAAAACTGTTTTTT
cdr3_aa: CASRPPREQSNEKLFF

clone_size: -
v_call: TRBV4-2
d_call: -
j_call: TRBJ2-1
cdr3_nt: TGTGCCAGCAGCCCCCCGACCAGGCTCTATGAGCAGTTCTTC
cdr3_aa: CASSPPTRLYEQFF

clone_size: -
v_call: TRBV19
d_call: -
j_call: TRBJ2-6
cdr3_nt: TGTGCCAGTAGTGACACCAAGGGAATAAACGTCCTGACTTTC
cdr3_aa: CASSDTKGINVLTF

clone_size: -
v_call: TRBV7-9
d_call: -
j_call: TRBJ1-4
cdr3_nt: TGTGCCAGCAGCCCGGTCGGACTAAGGACAGCTAATGAAAAACTGTTTTTT
cdr3_aa: CASSPVGLRTANEKLFF

clone_size: -
v_call: TRBV5-1
d_call: -
j_call: TRBJ2-5
cdr3_nt: TGCGCCAGCAGCTTCGGCGTGGGGGCAGGCGAGACCCAGTACTTC
cdr3_aa: CASSFGVGAGETQYF

clone_size: few
v_call: TRBV7-2
d_call: TRBD1
j_call: TRBJ1-4
cdr3_nt: TGTGCCAGCAGCCAGGGACAGACCGAAAAACTGTTTTTT
cdr3_aa: CASSQGQTEKLFF

clone_size: -
v_call: TRBV5-4
d_call: TRBD2
j_call: TRBJ2-5
cdr3_nt: TGTGCCAGCACCCTGCGGGGGGAAGAGACCCAGTACTTC
cdr3_aa: CASTLRGEETQYF

clone_size: -
v_call: TRBV15
d_call: -
j_call: TRBJ2-7
cdr3_nt: TGTGCCACCAGCAGAGATGGCAGGGTGGGGGAGCAGTACTTC
cdr3_aa: CATSRDGRVGEQYF

clone_size: -
v_call: TRBV9
d_call: TRBD1
j_call: TRBJ1-1
cdr3_nt: TGTGCCAGCAGCTGGACAGGGTACACTGAAGCTTTCTTT
cdr3_aa: CASSWTGYTEAFF

clone_size: -
v_call: TRBV11-3
d_call: TRBD2
j_call: TRBJ2-2
cdr3_nt: TGTGCCAGCAGTTTAACTAGCGGGAGGTTGAACACCGGGGAGCTGTTTTTT
cdr3_aa: CASSLTSGRLNTGELFF

clone_size: -
v_call: TRBV2
d_call: TRBD1
j_call: TRBJ1-2
cdr3_nt: TGTGCCAAGAAGAAGGGGGCTGGCTATGGCTACACCTTC
cdr3_aa: CAKKKGAGYGYTF

clone_size: -
v_call: TRBV6-5
d_call: -
j_call: TRBJ2-5
cdr3_nt: TGTGCCAGCAGTCGGGGCCCCCAAGAGACCCAGTACTTC
cdr3_aa: CASSRGPQETQYF

clone_size: -
v_call: TRBV19
d_call: TRBD1
j_call: TRBJ2-6
cdr3_nt: TGTGCCAGTAGTATTAGGACAGGCCGGAGCTCTGGGGCCAACGTCCTGACTTTC
cdr3_aa: CASSIRTGRSSGANVLTF